These T cell receptor beta chains were read from a single sample in a study of metastatic and nonmetastatic thyroid tumors. TCRdb reprocessed the PCR reads using MiXCR. The repertoire consists of about 7,200 clones, with approximately 35% occurring once and the leading ten covering roughly 40%. Sequencing used tumor tissue. These TCRs come from a female donor with papillary thyroid cancer or a benign thyroid nodule (not recorded which). Some clones in this sample may be carry-over from other donors' samples. Each CDR3 is given with its conserved first and last residue. The D gene is left open where the match is weak.

v_gene	len	d_gene	j_gene	CDR3aa
TRBV4-2	14	NA	TRBJ2-7	CASSQEDGGYEQYF
TRBV5-1	16	NA	TRBJ1-3	CASSLATRGSGNTIYF
TRBV20-1	15	NA	TRBJ2-3	CSAIRMRVESDTQYF
TRBV30	14	TRBD1	TRBJ2-7	CAWSVSGTAYEQYF
TRBV11-2	13	NA	TRBJ2-5	CASSLQGKETQYF
TRBV5-1	15	TRBD2	TRBJ2-7	CASSSPGLGTYEQYF
TRBV13	16	NA	TRBJ2-3	CASSYYPGTGADTQYF
TRBV28	15	NA	TRBJ2-7	CASSLSSRGTYEQYF
TRBV6-2/TRBV6-3	14	NA	TRBJ2-1	CASRPAWLDNEQFF
TRBV5-1	14	NA	TRBJ1-1	CASSLEEGVIRAFF
TRBV28	17	NA	TRBJ2-7	CASSAPRSGRSSYEQYF
TRBV6-2/TRBV6-3	21	TRBD2	TRBJ2-4	CASSYSQVVEAGAWDKNIQYF
TRBV5-1	16	NA	TRBJ2-1	CASSLDSGALYNEQFF
TRBV18	14	NA	TRBJ2-7	CASSPRTVFYEQYF
TRBV30	13	NA	TRBJ2-7	CAWSVVSHYEQYF
TRBV6-2/TRBV6-3	13	NA	TRBJ2-7	CASSYGWSYDQYF
TRBV6-5	18	NA	TRBJ1-1	CASSPWGGGARRRYEAFF
TRBV20-1	13	NA	TRBJ2-1	CSVRDETAYEQFF
TRBV30	15	NA	TRBJ1-3	CAWRATGNIGNTIYF
TRBV3-1	12	NA	TRBJ1-5	CATNYSNQQQHF
TRBV18	17	TRBD1	TRBJ2-2	CASSPQQGAEDTGELFF
TRBV30	15	TRBD1	TRBJ1-5	CAWSPGTGGDQPQHF
TRBV5-1	14	TRBD1	TRBJ2-4	CASSSQGAGNIQYF
TRBV28	15	NA	TRBJ1-5	CASSFQVQGVQPQHF
TRBV18	15	TRBD1	TRBJ1-2	CASSTNGQGAYGYTF
TRBV10-3	15	NA	TRBJ2-1	CAITQASRSVNEQFF
TRBV6-1	15	TRBD1	TRBJ1-6	CASIRDREGNSPLHF
TRBV28	14	TRBD1	TRBJ1-2	CASIRDRGTDVYTF
TRBV2	14	NA	TRBJ2-3	CASRSGPSTDTQYF
TRBV20-1	14	TRBD1	TRBJ1-1	CSARNTGGGTEAFF
TRBV5-1	16	NA	TRBJ1-3	CASIRTCTGSGNTIYF
TRBV12-3/TRBV12-4	16	NA	TRBJ2-3	CASSPGLAIFSDTQYF
TRBV27	20	TRBD1	TRBJ2-7	CASSSYFGGTGKGNSYEQYF
TRBV6-1	15	TRBD1	TRBJ2-5	CASTRWDRAKETQYF
TRBV28	13	TRBD2	TRBJ2-7	CASSWTSGSEQYF
TRBV27	16	NA	TRBJ1-1	CASSLMGNRGTTEAFF
TRBV10-3	14	TRBD1	TRBJ2-5	CAIRADRGQETQYF
TRBV20-1	13	TRBD1	TRBJ1-2	CSVDRVENYGYTF
TRBV20-1	14	NA	TRBJ1-6	CSARSDSWDSPLHF
TRBV29-1	11	NA	TRBJ2-1	CSVDSGHEQFF
TRBV20-1	11	NA	TRBJ1-1	CSAPTDRGAFF
TRBV2	17	TRBD1	TRBJ1-6	CASRDDRGSSYNSPLHF
TRBV12-3/TRBV12-4	14	NA	TRBJ2-5	CASSLGRIQETQYF
TRBV3-1	17	NA	TRBJ1-6	CASSQTPGGAGDSPLHF
TRBV15	14	TRBD1	TRBJ2-7	CATSSLDRAYEQYF
TRBV4-3	18	NA	TRBJ2-7	CASSQDRPMASSSYEQYF
TRBV20-1	12	NA	TRBJ1-5	CSASLVNQPQHF
TRBV25-1	15	NA	TRBJ1-6	CASSESGGFVSPLHF
TRBV24-1	12	NA	TRBJ2-5	CATSLGPETQYF
TRBV7-3	14	NA	TRBJ1-1	CASSLMSGNTEAFF
TRBV2	15	TRBD2	TRBJ2-7	CASSARLAGVYEQYF
TRBV12-3/TRBV12-4	13	TRBD2	TRBJ2-7	CATSTAGGAEQYF
TRBV28	13	NA	TRBJ2-7	CASSFGGSPEQYF
TRBV6-1	16	TRBD1	TRBJ2-1	CASRIPTGTVCNEQFF
TRBV27	14	NA	TRBJ2-7	CASSLTVNSYEQYF